These T cell receptor beta chains were read from a single sample in a study of blood T cell repertoires in COVID-19. Sequencing was performed with immunoSEQ multiplex PCR; in TCRdb, only in-frame clones are kept and a portion is missing. The data hold about 300,000 clones, with about 89% observed a single time. The sample taken for sequencing was peripheral blood. The receptors were sampled from a man aged 18 to 30 who had recovered from COVID-19. CDR3s include the opening cysteine and the closing phenylalanine or tryptophan. D genes are given only for firm matches. Clone size appears in some rows only: once, few, many, or a class for an expanded clone.

size,V,D,J,DNA,CDR3
.,TRBV27,TRBD2,TRBJ2-3,TGTGCCAGCGAATCTAGCGGGGGCCCCTATACGCAGTATTTT,CASESSGGPYTQYF
once,TRBV2,.,TRBJ2-3,TGTGCCAGCAGTGTAGAGTCAGATACGCAGTATTTT,CASSVESDTQYF
.,TRBV6-2/TRBV6-3,TRBD1,TRBJ2-7,TGTGCCAGCAGCCCGTGGGGGACAGGGGTATACGAGCAGTACTTC,CASSPWGTGVYEQYF
.,TRBV18,.,TRBJ1-1,TGTGCCAGCTCATCTACAGGGTGGAGGGAAGCTTTCTTT,CASSSTGWREAFF
.,TRBV6-5,.,TRBJ1-5,TGTGCCAGCATCACAGGTTTCAATCAGCCCCAGCATTTT,CASITGFNQPQHF
.,TRBV9,.,TRBJ2-1,TGTGCCAGCAGCGTGCGGACTGCTCTGTACAATGAGCAGTTCTTC,CASSVRTALYNEQFF
.,TRBV6-1,TRBD1,TRBJ1-2,TGTGCCAGCAGTGACAGGGGGCCTCTTAGTAACTATGGCTACACCTTC,CASSDRGPLSNYGYTF
.,TRBV3-1/TRBV3-2,TRBD2,TRBJ2-1,TGTGCCAGCAGCCAATATAGCGGGTCAGACAATGAGCAGTTCTTC,CASSQYSGSDNEQFF
.,TRBV1,.,TRBJ1-1,TGCACCAGCAGCCACCTTTTTCGACAGTCCCTGAACACTGAAGCTTTCTTT,CTSSHLFRQSLNTEAFF
.,TRBV6-4,.,TRBJ2-1,TGTGCCAGCAGGCAGGGGGGCAATGAGCAGTTCTTC,CASRQGGNEQFF
once,TRBV10-3,TRBD1,TRBJ2-5,TGTGCCATCAGTGGGGCCGGGACAGAGGACGAGACCCAGTACTTC,CAISGAGTEDETQYF
once,TRBV2,.,TRBJ2-7,TGTGCCAGCAGCCCGGACAGAGGGGACTACTACGAGCAGTACTTC,CASSPDRGDYYEQYF
.,TRBV3-1/TRBV3-2,TRBD2,TRBJ2-5,TGTGCCAGCAGCCCCCGGGGGGAAAGCGAGACCCAGTACTTC,CASSPRGESETQYF
few,TRBV27,.,TRBJ2-1,TGTGCCAGCAGTTTAAGCCGCGGGGCTCCGGGGCTCTTC,CASSLSRGAPGLF
.,TRBV18,.,TRBJ2-1,TGTGCCAGCTCACCACCTCAGACCGGGACAAGTAACTACAATGAGCAGTTCTTC,CASSPPQTGTSNYNEQFF
.,TRBV7-9,TRBD1,TRBJ2-5,TGTGCCAGCAGCGCCTGGACAGGGATAGAGACCCAGTACTTC,CASSAWTGIETQYF
.,TRBV9,TRBD2,TRBJ2-2,TGTGCCAGCAGCGTAGAACTAGCGGGGGCCTACACCGGGGAGCTGTTTTTT,CASSVELAGAYTGELFF
.,TRBV18,TRBD1,TRBJ2-7,TGTGCCAGCTCCACGCCTTGGGACAGGAGCTCCTACGAGCAGTACTTC,CASSTPWDRSSYEQYF
.,TRBV27,.,TRBJ1-1,TGTGCCAGCAGCCAACGGGAACCGAACACTGAAGCTTTCTTT,CASSQREPNTEAFF
.,TRBV10-3,.,TRBJ1-6,TGTGCCATCAGTGACAGGGAAGTAGGTTCAAATTCACCCCTCCACTTT,CAISDREVGSNSPLHF
.,TRBV5-5,.,TRBJ2-6,TGTGCCAGCAGCCCGGGGTCGTATATTACCTCCTCTGGGGCCAACGTCCTGACTTTC,CASSPGSYITSSGANVLTF
.,TRBV19,.,TRBJ1-1,TGTGCCAGTGGGGAGGGTGAAGCTTTCTTT,CASGEGEAFF
.,TRBV13,TRBD2,TRBJ2-1,TGTGCCAGCAGCCCTATACTACTAGCGGGAAGGCAGTTCTTC,CASSPILLAGRQFF
once,TRBV4-3,TRBD1,TRBJ2-1,TGCGCCAGCAGCCAAGGCACCGATGACAGGGGAAGCTCCTACAATGAGCAGTTCTTC,CASSQGTDDRGSSYNEQFF
once,TRBV4-3,.,TRBJ1-1,TGCGCCAGCAGCCAAGAATCGGGGTACACTGAAGCTTTCTTT,CASSQESGYTEAFF
.,TRBV3-1/TRBV3-2,TRBD1,TRBJ2-2,TGTGCCAGCAGCGCAGGGACAGGTAACACCGGGGAGCTGTTTTTT,CASSAGTGNTGELFF
.,TRBV6-5,.,TRBJ1-5,TGTGCCAGCAGCCGGGGGATAAGCAATCAGCCCCAGCATTTT,CASSRGISNQPQHF
once,TRBV4-1,.,TRBJ2-7,TGCGCCAGCAGCCAAGGAGAGGGTACTGACGAGCAGTACTTC,CASSQGEGTDEQYF
.,TRBV6-5,TRBD1,TRBJ2-6,TGTGCCAGCAGTTCTACAGGGGGAAGGGCCAACGTCCTGACTTTC,CASSSTGGRANVLTF
.,TRBV6-5,.,TRBJ2-3,TGTGCCAGCAGTACAGAATACACAGATACGCAGTATTTT,CASSTEYTDTQYF
.,TRBV15,.,TRBJ2-7,TGTGCCACCAGCAGTTCACCAGCCTACGAGCAGTACTTC,CATSSSPAYEQYF
.,TRBV7-2,.,TRBJ1-2,TGTGCCAGCAGCTTAAGTGGCTTTAACTATGGCTACACCTTC,CASSLSGFNYGYTF
.,TRBV5-4,.,TRBJ1-2,TGTGCCAGCAGCATCCCGGACAGTTCTAACTATGGCTACACCTTC,CASSIPDSSNYGYTF
few,TRBV5-4,.,TRBJ2-2,TGTGCCAGCAGCTACGGCAGAGGGTCCACCGGGGAGCTGTTTTTT,CASSYGRGSTGELFF
.,TRBV10-3,TRBD2,TRBJ2-1,TGTGCCATCAAGGGCGGGGGGAGCTCCTACAATGAGCAGTTCTTC,CAIKGGGSSYNEQFF
.,TRBV7-9,.,TRBJ1-1,TGTGCCAGCAGCCCGGAGGTCCCTGAAGCTTTCTTT,CASSPEVPEAFF
.,TRBV9,.,TRBJ1-2,TGTGCCAGCAGCAACCACAGGGTTGGCTACACCTTC,CASSNHRVGYTF
.,TRBV27,TRBD2,TRBJ2-2,TGTGCCAGCAGCCCATGGGGACAGATTCTAGCGGGAGCGAACACCGGGGAGCTGTTTTTT,CASSPWGQILAGANTGELFF
.,TRBV28,TRBD1,TRBJ1-1,TGTGCCAGCAGTGAACACAGGGGAGGCAACACTGAAGCTTTCTTT,CASSEHRGGNTEAFF
.,TRBV19,.,TRBJ2-2,TGTGCCAGTAGCCGCCCCCGGGCAGGGACTAACACCGGGGAGCTGTTTTTT,CASSRPRAGTNTGELFF
.,TRBV7-6,TRBD2,TRBJ2-1,TGTGCCAGCAGCTCGGGACTAGCGGGGAGTCGGTGGAATGAGCAGTTCTTC,CASSSGLAGSRWNEQFF
.,TRBV6-5,TRBD1,TRBJ1-6,TGTGCCAGCAGACGGGACAGCGCCGTGTATTCACCCCTCCACTTT,CASRRDSAVYSPLHF
.,TRBV9,TRBD2,TRBJ2-3,TGTGCCAGCAGCGTAGGTACTAGCGGGCGCACAGATACGCAGTATTTT,CASSVGTSGRTDTQYF
.,TRBV2,.,TRBJ1-4,TGTGCCAGCAGGGCAAGGGGGGGAAATGAAAAACTGTTTTTT,CASRARGGNEKLFF
.,TRBV19,TRBD2,TRBJ2-1,TGTGCCAGTAGAGCGGGGGTATTCTACAATGAGCAGTTCTTC,CASRAGVFYNEQFF
.,TRBV3-1/TRBV3-2,.,TRBJ1-2,TGTGCCAGCAGCCAAGGATTCGGGAACAGGGAGCATGGCTACACCTTC,CASSQGFGNREHGYTF
.,TRBV7-3,.,TRBJ1-1,TGTGCCAGCAGCTTAGGGGCTAACACTGAAGCTTTCTTT,CASSLGANTEAFF
.,TRBV27,.,TRBJ1-4,TGTGCCAGCAGTTTGGTCCACGGTGAAAAACTGTTTTTT,CASSLVHGEKLFF
.,TRBV20-1,.,TRBJ1-1,TGCAGTGCTGGTCAGGGGACTGAAGCTTTCTTT,CSAGQGTEAFF
.,TRBV30,.,TRBJ2-7,TGTGCCTGGGGGGGGAACGAGCAGTACTTC,CAWGGNEQYF
once,TRBV9,TRBD2,TRBJ2-1,TGTGCCAGCAACCCTAGCGGGAGCGTCTACAATGAGCAGTTCTTC,CASNPSGSVYNEQFF
.,TRBV4-1,.,TRBJ2-1,TGCGCCAGCAGCCACGGCGGGTCCTACAATGAGCAGTTCTTC,CASSHGGSYNEQFF
once,TRBV18,TRBD1,TRBJ1-6,TGTGCCAGCTCACTTTTAAACCGGGACAGGGGGTCTTATTCACCCCTCCACTTT,CASSLLNRDRGSYSPLHF
.,TRBV11-1,.,TRBJ2-1,TGTGCCAGCCGGTTTGAAATCGGCAATGAGCAGTTCTTC,CASRFEIGNEQFF
.,TRBV5-1,.,TRBJ1-2,TGCGCCAGCAGCTTGGCCGGGGGGATGGACTATGGCTACACCTTC,CASSLAGGMDYGYTF